These 6 T cell receptor beta chains were sequenced from one sample in a study of shared clonotypes between healthy human individuals. Sequencing used immunoSEQ multiplex PCR; TCRdb keeps in-frame clones, though not all of them. The sample carries around 1,000,000 clones, 70% to 80% recorded once. The sequenced sample was memory CD4+ T cells from PBMCs. Noted subset: CD45RA-negative fraction. All receptors derive from a man aged 18 to 29 in good health. Some clones in this sample may be carry-over from other donors' samples.

This chain uses TRBV7-8 with TRBJ2-5; 7 bases fit TRBD1. Per the germline V gene, CDR1 is SGHVS and CDR2 is FQNEAQ. V trimming: 5 bases; J trimming: 2 bases; junction bases outside the gene matches: 2. CDR3 size: 13 residues. In DNA form, the CDR3 reads TGTGCCAGCAGCCCGACAGGGCAAGAGACCCAGTACTTC. It is translated as CASSPTGQETQYF.

This clone was seen a few times. In DNA, the CDR3 is TGCGCCAGCAGCGCCGGACAGGGAATTTATGGCTACACCTTC. Protein sequence: CASSAGQGIYGYTF. This chain links TRBV5-1 with TRBJ1-2, with TRBD1 identical over 8 bases. This CDR3 contains 14 residues. V lost 4 bases, J lost 5 bases, and 7 bases stayed unmatched. From germline, CDR1 is SGHRS and CDR2 YFSETQ.

V usage is TRBV19 and J usage is TRBJ2-5; D is uncertain. CDR3 length: 15 residues. Germline assignment: CDR1 LNHDA and CDR2 SQIVND (reference sequence). Deletions cut 3 bases from V and 2 bases from J, with 13 bases between. CDR3 in DNA: TGTGCCAGTAGTATTTTGACGGGTGGGCAAGAGACCCAGTACTTC. As protein: CASSILTGGQETQYF.

This chain uses TRBV5-1 with TRBJ2-1, with D maybe TRBD1 (6 bases). This CDR3 region has 14 residues. V shed 0 bases and J shed 6 bases, with 10 bases lying between them. CDR1 SGHRS and CDR2 YFSETQ come from the germline V gene. This chain's CDR3 is CASSLEDRTNEQFF. CDR3 coding DNA: TGCGCCAGCAGCTTGGAAGACAGGACCAATGAGCAGTTCTTC.

V and J are TRBV7-3 and TRBJ2-2; possibly TRBD1 for D (6 bases). CDR1 and CDR2 (germline): SGHTA, FQGTGA. V dropped 3 bases and J dropped 1 base, with 21 bases sitting between them. The CDR3 consists of 19 residues. The CDR3 DNA sequence: TGTGCCAGCAGCTTGGGCCAGGGGCGGGCCTCTGGGAACACCGGGGAGCTGTTTTTT. It specifies CASSLGQGRASGNTGELFF.

DNA of the CDR3: TGTGCCAGCAGCGTAGGGGTATTCCTTAGCACAGATACGCAGTATTTT. This gives the protein CASSVGVFLSTDTQYF. The chain is built from TRBV9 and TRBJ2-3; D uncertain. CDR3 size: 16 residues. The germline CDR1 and CDR2 sequences are SGDLS and YYNGEE. The germline V and J ends were trimmed by 0 bases and 0 bases, with 11 bases remaining between them.